A selection of T cell receptor beta chains follows, all from one sample in a study of T cell responses to AZD1222 COVID-19 vaccine. Profiling relied on immunoSEQ multiplex PCR, and the TCRdb table lists in-frame clones only, not all of them. The data show tens of thousands of clones, 70% to 90% seen once. The source was peripheral blood, collected on day 0 of AZD1222 vaccination. These receptors were collected from an adult in good health. CDR3s include the opening cysteine and the closing phenylalanine or tryptophan. The order of the fields is clone size, V gene, CDR3 protein. Size tells how often a clone was seen (once, few, many) or the class of an expanded clone, and some rows leave it out.

medium-sized	TRBV7-8	CASSLDPGATSYEQYF
.	TRBV4-1	CASSQGDIILRNQPQHF
.	TRBV6-5	CASSPSSEKLFF
.	TRBV5-1	CASSLAGTGETQYF
.	TRBV18	CASSNVEGQNYGYTF
.	TRBV18	CASSLNTGTNYGYTF
once	TRBV15	CATSREYSPLHF
.	TRBV7-2	CASSFAAGLRGNEQFF
.	TRBV9	CASSVLQGVGTGELFF
.	TRBV6-6	CASSYSGRDTEAFF
.	TRBV29-1	CSVEPLQGSKTF
once	TRBV18	CASSPTTGNYGYTF
.	TRBV6-5	CASIGRTASTDTQYF
.	TRBV2	CASPKGQPFAEAFF
once	TRBV5-4	CASSHQAGQVVVSSFGYTF
.	TRBV19	CASSIRTGSNQPQHF
.	TRBV19	CASSYTSSQETQYF
.	TRBV28	CASSLGGINSPLHF
.	TRBV18	CASSPAGGAGANVLTF
few	TRBV6-6	CASSSRQTHQPQHF
.	TRBV5-6	CASSLEAEFKGDGYTF
.	TRBV6-5	CASSRDRDEAFF
.	TRBV7-8	CASSSRQGLNTGELFF
.	TRBV12-5	CASGTSGTRAYEQFF
.	TRBV5-1	CASSFVGTASGNTIYF
.	TRBV7-6	CASSLQFRSPLHF
.	TRBV4-1	CASSQVAARGGNEKLFF
.	TRBV6-5	CASSYGVRNTEAFF